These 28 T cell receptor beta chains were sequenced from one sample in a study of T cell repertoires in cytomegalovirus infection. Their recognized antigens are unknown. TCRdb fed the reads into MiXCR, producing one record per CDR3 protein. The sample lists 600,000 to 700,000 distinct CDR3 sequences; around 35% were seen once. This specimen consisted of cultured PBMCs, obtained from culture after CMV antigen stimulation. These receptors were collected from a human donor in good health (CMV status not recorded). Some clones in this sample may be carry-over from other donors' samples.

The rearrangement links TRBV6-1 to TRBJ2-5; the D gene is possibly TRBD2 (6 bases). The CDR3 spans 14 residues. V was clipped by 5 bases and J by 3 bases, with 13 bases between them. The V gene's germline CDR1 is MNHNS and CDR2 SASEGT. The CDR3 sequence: CASSSRLGEETQYF. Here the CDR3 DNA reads TGTGCCAGCAGTTCCCGACTAGGGGAAGAGACCCAGTACTTC.

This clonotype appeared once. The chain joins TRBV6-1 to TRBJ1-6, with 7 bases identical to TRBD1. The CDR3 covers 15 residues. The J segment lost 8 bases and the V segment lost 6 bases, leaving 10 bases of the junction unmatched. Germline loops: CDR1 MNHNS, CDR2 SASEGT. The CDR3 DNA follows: TGTGCCAGCAGCAACCCCAGGGGGACGTATTCACCCCTCCACTTT. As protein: CASSNPRGTYSPLHF.

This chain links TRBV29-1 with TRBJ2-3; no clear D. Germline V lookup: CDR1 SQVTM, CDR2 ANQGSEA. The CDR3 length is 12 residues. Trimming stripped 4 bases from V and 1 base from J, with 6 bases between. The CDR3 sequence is CSVVPRTDTQYF. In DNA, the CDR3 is TGCAGCGTTGTACCCCGCACAGATACGCAGTATTTT.

The CDR3 is CATSRGQPYSNQPQHF. For the CDR3, the DNA is TGTGCCACCAGCAGAGGCCAGCCTTATAGCAATCAGCCCCAGCATTTT. The V gene is TRBV15, the J gene TRBJ1-5, with D unclear. The ends were cut back, 1 base at V and 0 bases at J, with 10 bases in the middle. This CDR3 contains 16 residues. Germline lookup yields CDR1 LNHNV and CDR2 YYDKDF (reference sequence).

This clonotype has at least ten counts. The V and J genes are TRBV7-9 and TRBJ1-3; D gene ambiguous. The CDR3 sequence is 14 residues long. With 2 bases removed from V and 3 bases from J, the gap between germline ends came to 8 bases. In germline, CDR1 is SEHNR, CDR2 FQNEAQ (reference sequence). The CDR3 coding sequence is TGTGCCAGCAGCTTACACACTGTTGGAAACACCATATATTTT. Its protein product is CASSLHTVGNTIYF.

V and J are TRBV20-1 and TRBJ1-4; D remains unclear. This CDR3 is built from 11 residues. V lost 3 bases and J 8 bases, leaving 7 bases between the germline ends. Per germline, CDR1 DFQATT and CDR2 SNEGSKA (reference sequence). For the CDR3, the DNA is TGCAGTGCTAGGATCCGCGAAAAACTGTTTTTT. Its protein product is CSARIREKLFF.

CDR3: CASSRDTTALNTGELFF. The CDR3, as DNA: TGTGCCAGTAGTAGAGACACCACAGCTTTAAACACCGGGGAGCTGTTTTTT. This sequence joins TRBV19 and TRBJ2-2; D is unresolved. The germline V gene has CDR1 LNHDA and CDR2 SQIVND (reference sequence). Trimming removed 4 bases from V and 2 bases from J, with 17 bases in between. The CDR3 is 17 residues long.

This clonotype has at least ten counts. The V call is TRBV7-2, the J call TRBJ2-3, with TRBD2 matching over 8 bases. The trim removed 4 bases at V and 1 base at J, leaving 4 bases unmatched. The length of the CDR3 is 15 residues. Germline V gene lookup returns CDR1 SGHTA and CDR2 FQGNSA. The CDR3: CASSSGGAGTDTQYF. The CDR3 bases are TGTGCCAGCAGCTCCGGGGGGGCCGGCACAGATACGCAGTATTTT.

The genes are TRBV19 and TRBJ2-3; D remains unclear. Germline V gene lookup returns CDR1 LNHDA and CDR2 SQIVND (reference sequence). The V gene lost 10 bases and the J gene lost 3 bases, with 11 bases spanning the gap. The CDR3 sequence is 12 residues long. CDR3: CATHKLTDTQYF. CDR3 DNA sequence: TGTGCCACCCATAAACTTACAGATACGCAGTATTTT.

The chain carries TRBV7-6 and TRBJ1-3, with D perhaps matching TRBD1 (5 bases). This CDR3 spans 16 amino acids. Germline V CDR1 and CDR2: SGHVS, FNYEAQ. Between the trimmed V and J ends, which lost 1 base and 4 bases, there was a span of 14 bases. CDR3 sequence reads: CASSLVPPGPGNTIYF. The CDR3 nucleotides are TGTGCCAGCAGCTTAGTCCCCCCAGGGCCAGGAAACACCATATATTTT.

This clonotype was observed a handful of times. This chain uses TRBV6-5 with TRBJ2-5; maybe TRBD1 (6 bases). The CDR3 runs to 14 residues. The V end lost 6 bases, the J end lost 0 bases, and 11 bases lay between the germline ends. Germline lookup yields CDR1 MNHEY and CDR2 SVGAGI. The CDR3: CASRLGQHQETQYF. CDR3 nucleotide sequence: TGTGCCAGCAGACTCGGACAGCACCAAGAGACCCAGTACTTC.

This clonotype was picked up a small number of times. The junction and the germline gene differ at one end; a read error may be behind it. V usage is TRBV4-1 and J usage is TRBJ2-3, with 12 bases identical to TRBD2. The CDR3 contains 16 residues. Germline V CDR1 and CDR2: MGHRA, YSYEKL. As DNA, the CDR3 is TGTGCCAGCAGCTCACCGACTAGCGGGGGCCGGGATACGCAGTATTTT. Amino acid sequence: CASSSPTSGGRDTQYF.

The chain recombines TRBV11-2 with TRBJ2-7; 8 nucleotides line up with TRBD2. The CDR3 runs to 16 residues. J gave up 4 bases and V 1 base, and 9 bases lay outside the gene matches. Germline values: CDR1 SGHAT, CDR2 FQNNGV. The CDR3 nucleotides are TGTGCCAGCAGCTTAGGAGAGGGACTAGGGTTTTACGAGCAGTACTTC. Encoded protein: CASSLGEGLGFYEQYF.

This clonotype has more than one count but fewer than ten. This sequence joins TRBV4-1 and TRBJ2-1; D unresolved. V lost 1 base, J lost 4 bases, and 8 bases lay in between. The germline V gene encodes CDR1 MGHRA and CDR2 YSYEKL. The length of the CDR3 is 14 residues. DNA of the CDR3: TGCGCCAGCAGCCAAGGAGGCGGATACAATGAGCAGTTCTTC. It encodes CASSQGGGYNEQFF.

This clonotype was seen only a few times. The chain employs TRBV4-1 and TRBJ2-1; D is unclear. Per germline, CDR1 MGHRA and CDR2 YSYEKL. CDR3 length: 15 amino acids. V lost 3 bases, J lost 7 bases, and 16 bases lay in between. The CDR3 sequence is CASSQGSLGRNEQFF. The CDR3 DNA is TGCGCCAGCAGCCAGGGGTCTTTAGGGCGGAATGAGCAGTTCTTC.

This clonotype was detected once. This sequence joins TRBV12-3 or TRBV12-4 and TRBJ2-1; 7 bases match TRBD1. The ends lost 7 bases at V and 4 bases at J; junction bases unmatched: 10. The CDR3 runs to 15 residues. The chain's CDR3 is CASIDVSGQYNEQFF. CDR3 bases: TGTGCCAGCATCGACGTTTCGGGACAGTACAATGAGCAGTTCTTC.

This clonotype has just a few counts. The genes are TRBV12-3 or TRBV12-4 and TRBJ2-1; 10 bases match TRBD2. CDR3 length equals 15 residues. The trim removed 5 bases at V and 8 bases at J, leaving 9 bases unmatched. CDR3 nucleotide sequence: TGTGCCAGCAGTCTTGCTAGCGGGAGTACGGATGAGCAGTTCTTC. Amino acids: CASSLASGSTDEQFF.

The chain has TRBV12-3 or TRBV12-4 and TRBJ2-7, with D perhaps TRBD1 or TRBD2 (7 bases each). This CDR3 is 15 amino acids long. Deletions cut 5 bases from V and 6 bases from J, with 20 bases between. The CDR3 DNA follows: TGTGCCAGCAGTCCAGGGGGGGGACTACCCAGCGAGCAGTACTTC. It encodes CASSPGGGLPSEQYF.

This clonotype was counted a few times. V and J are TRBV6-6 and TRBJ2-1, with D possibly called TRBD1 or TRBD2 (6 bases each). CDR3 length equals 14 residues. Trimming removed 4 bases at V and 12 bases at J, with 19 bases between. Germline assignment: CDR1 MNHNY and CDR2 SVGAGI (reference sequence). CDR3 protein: CASSSHAEGGGQFF. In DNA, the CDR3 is TGTGCCAGCAGTTCTCATGCCGAGGGGGGAGGGCAGTTCTTC.

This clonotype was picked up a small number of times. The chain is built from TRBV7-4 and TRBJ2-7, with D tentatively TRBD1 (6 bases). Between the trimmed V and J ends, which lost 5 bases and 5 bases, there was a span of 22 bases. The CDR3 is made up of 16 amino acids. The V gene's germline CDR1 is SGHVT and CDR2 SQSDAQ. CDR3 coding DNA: TGTGCCAGCAGCGGCCAACAGGGTTTATTCTTGGACGAGCAGTACTTC. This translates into CASSGQQGLFLDEQYF. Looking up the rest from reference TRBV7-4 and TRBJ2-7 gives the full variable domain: GAGVSQSPRYKVAKRGRDVALRCDSISGHVTLYWYRQTLGQGSEVLTYSQSDAQRDKSGRPSGRFSAERPERSVSTLKIQRTEQGDSAVYLCASSGQQGLFLDEQYFGPGTRLTVT.

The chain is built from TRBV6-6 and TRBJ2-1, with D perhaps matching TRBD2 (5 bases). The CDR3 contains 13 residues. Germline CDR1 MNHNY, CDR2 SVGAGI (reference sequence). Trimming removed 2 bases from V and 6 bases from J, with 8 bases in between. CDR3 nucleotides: TGTGCCAGCAGTTACGGTCTAGCCAATGAGCAGTTCTTC. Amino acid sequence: CASSYGLANEQFF.

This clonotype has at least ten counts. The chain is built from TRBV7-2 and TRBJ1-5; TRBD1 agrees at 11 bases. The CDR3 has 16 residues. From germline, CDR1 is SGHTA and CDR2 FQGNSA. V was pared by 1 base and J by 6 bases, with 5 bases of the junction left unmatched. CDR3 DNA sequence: TGTGCCAGCAGCTTAGGGGTGGGACAGGGGGTTCAGCCCCAGCATTTT. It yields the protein CASSLGVGQGVQPQHF.

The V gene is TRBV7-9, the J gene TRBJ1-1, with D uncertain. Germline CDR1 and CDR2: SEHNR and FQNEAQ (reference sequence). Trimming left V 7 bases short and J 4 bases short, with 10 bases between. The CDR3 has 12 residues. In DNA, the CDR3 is TGTGCCAGCACCACCAGTGGCACTGAAGCTTTCTTT. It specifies CASTTSGTEAFF.

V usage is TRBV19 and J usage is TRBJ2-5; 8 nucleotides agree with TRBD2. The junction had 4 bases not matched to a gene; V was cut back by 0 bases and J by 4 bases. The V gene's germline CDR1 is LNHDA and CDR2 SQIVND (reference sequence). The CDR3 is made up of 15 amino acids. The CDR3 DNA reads TGTGCCAGTAGTATAGATGGTAGCGGGGCAGAGACCCAGTACTTC. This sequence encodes CASSIDGSGAETQYF.

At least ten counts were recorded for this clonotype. This CDR3 reads CASSPGGANTGELFF. CDR3 bases: TGTGCCAGCAGCCCCGGCGGCGCGAACACCGGGGAGCTGTTTTTT. V is TRBV7-8 and J is TRBJ2-2; no clear D gene. V was trimmed by 5 bases and J by 0 bases, leaving 10 bases between them. Germline V gene lookup returns CDR1 SGHVS and CDR2 FQNEAQ. The CDR3 loop spans 15 amino acids. The full variable domain, rest sourced from reference TRBV7-8 and TRBJ2-2, is GAGVSQSPRYKVAKRGQDVALRCDPISGHVSLFWYQQALGQGPEFLTYFQNEAQLDKSGLPSDRFFAERPEGSVSTLKIQRTQQEDSAVYLCASSPGGANTGELFFGEGSRLTVL.

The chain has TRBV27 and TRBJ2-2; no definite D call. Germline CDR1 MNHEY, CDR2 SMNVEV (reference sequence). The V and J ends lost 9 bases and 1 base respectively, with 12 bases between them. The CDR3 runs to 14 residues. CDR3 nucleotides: TGTGCCAGTAGGTACGGAAGGAACACCGGGGAGCTGTTTTTT. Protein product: CASRYGRNTGELFF.

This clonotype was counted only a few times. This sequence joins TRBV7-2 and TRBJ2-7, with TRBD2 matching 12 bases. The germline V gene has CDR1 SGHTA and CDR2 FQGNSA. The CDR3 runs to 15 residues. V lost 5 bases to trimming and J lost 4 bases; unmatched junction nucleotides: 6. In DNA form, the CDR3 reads TGTGCCAGCAGCCCACTAGCGGGAGGCATATACGAGCAGTACTTC. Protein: CASSPLAGGIYEQYF. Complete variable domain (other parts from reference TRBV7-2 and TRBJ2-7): GAGVSQSPSNKVTEKGKDVELRCDPISGHTALYWYRQSLGQGLEFLIYFQGNSAPDKSGLPSDRFSAERTGGSVSTLTIQRTQQEDSAVYLCASSPLAGGIYEQYFGPGTRLTVT.

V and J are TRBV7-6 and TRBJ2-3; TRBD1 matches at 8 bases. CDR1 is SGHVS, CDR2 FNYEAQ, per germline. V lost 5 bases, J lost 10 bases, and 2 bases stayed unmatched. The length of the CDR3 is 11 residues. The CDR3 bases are TGTGCCAGCAGCCTGGACAGGGCGCAGTATTTT. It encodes CASSLDRAQYF.